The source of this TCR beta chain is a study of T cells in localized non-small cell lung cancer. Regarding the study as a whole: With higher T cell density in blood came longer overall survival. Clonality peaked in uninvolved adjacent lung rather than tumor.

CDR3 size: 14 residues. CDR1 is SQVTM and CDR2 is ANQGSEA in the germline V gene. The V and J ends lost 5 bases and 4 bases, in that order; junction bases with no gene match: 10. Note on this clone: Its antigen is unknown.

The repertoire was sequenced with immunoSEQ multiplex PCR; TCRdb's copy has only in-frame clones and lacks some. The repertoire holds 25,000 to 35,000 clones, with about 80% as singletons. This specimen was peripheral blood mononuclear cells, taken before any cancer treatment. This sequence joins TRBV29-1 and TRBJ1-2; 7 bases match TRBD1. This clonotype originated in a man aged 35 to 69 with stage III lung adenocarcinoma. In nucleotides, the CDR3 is TGCAGCGTTTCCCAGACAGGGTTCACCTATGGCTACACCTTC. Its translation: CSVSQTGFTYGYTF.